These 14 T cell receptor beta chains were sequenced from one sample in a study of blood T cell repertoires in COVID-19. Clones were read by immunoSEQ multiplex PCR, and TCRdb kept only the in-frame ones, dropping some. This repertoire shows around 230,000 clones, 80% to 90% found once; its top ten account for around 2.4%. Sequencing was performed on peripheral blood. The receptors derive from a man aged 35 to 55 who had recovered from COVID-19.

V is TRBV5-6 and J is TRBJ1-2; 7 bases map to TRBD1. The CDR3 runs to 13 residues. With V trimmed by 4 bases and J by 4 bases, 4 bases remained unmatched. Germline-derived CDR1 and CDR2 are SGHDT and YYEEEE. This CDR3 reads CASSPGTAYGYTF. The DNA of the CDR3 is TGTGCCAGCAGCCCCGGGACAGCCTATGGCTACACCTTC.

The chain carries TRBV7-2 and TRBJ2-3, with 8 positions matching TRBD2. Germline CDR1 reads SGHTA; CDR2 reads FQGNSA. The ends lost 4 bases at V and 6 bases at J; junction bases unmatched: 18. This CDR3 has 18 amino acids. The CDR3 here is CASSSQGLSGISLDTQYF. The DNA for the CDR3 is TGTGCCAGCAGCTCCCAGGGACTTAGCGGGATCAGCCTGGATACGCAGTATTTT.

V and J are TRBV5-6 and TRBJ2-6; possible D gene TRBD2, 6 bases. Germline CDR1 SGHDT, CDR2 YYEEEE. The V and J ends lost 2 bases and 3 bases respectively, with 15 bases between them. There are 17 residues in the CDR3. The CDR3 region is CASSFGRDGVGANVLTF. The DNA of the CDR3 is TGTGCCAGCAGCTTCGGGCGGGACGGGGTTGGGGCCAACGTCCTGACTTTC.

The J gene is TRBJ2-1, the V gene TRBV5-5; 8 nucleotides agree with TRBD1. After removal of 0 bases from V and 8 bases from J, the junction contained 7 bases not matched to a gene. CDR1 is SGHKS and CDR2 is YYEKEE in the germline V gene (reference sequence). The CDR3 sequence is 15 residues long. The CDR3 protein is CASSLAGQGLDEQFF. The CDR3 DNA is TGTGCCAGCAGCTTGGCAGGACAGGGTCTCGATGAGCAGTTCTTC. Combining the CDR3 with reference TRBV5-5 and TRBJ2-1 gives the whole variable domain DAGVTQSPTHLIKTRGQQVTLRCSPISGHKSVSWYQQVLGQGPQFIFQYYEKEERGRGNFPDRFSARQFPNYSSELNVNALLLGDSALYLCASSLAGQGLDEQFFGPGTRLTVL.

The chain has TRBV9 and TRBJ2-3, with D uncertain. Germline V CDR1 and CDR2: SGDLS, YYNGEE. The CDR3 totals 16 residues. V was shortened by 0 bases and J by 2 bases, with 13 bases between the two germline ends. The CDR3 DNA follows: TGTGCCAGCAGCGTAGCGCCAGGCAGAAACACAGATACGCAGTATTTT. This encodes CASSVAPGRNTDTQYF.

Written as DNA, the CDR3 is TGTGCCAGCACCTCAACAGGGAGAGAGACCCAGTACTTC. It yields the protein CASTSTGRETQYF. This sequence joins TRBV7-2 and TRBJ2-5, with D possibly matching TRBD1 (6 bases). Germline-derived CDR1 and CDR2 are SGHTA and FQGNSA. Trimming took 7 bases from V and 4 from J, leaving 13 bases between them. This CDR3 is 13 amino acids long. Filled out from reference TRBV7-2 and TRBJ2-5, the complete variable domain reads GAGVSQSPSNKVTEKGKDVELRCDPISGHTALYWYRQSLGQGLEFLIYFQGNSAPDKSGLPSDRFSAERTGGSVSTLTIQRTQQEDSAVYLCASTSTGRETQYFGPGTRLLVL.

The chain joins TRBV18 to TRBJ1-2, with D perhaps matching TRBD1 (6 bases). The germline V gene has CDR1 KGHSH and CDR2 LQKENI. This CDR3 has 14 residues. V lost 2 bases and J 2 bases, leaving 9 bases between the germline ends. CDR3 residues: CASSPRQENYGYTF. CDR3 coding DNA: TGTGCCAGCTCACCAAGACAGGAAAACTATGGCTACACCTTC.

V and J are TRBV2 and TRBJ2-7, with 10 nucleotides matching TRBD2. The ends lost 6 bases at V and 7 bases at J; junction bases unmatched: 9. CDR3 length equals 14 residues. CDR1 and CDR2 (germline): SNHLY, FYNNEI. This CDR3 reads CASSSGRANGEQYF. CDR3 DNA sequence: TGTGCCAGCAGCAGCGGGAGGGCCAATGGGGAGCAGTACTTC.

The chain combines TRBV9 with TRBJ1-2; TRBD1 is a possible D gene (5 bases). Germline-derived CDR1 and CDR2 are SGDLS and YYNGEE. The CDR3 covers 14 residues. The V end lost 4 bases, the J end lost 1 base, and 11 bases lay between the germline ends. This chain's CDR3 is CASSRWGSNYGYTF. CDR3 in DNA: TGTGCCAGCAGCCGGTGGGGCAGTAACTATGGCTACACCTTC.

The rearrangement joins TRBV19 to TRBJ2-4; TRBD1 matches at 7 bases. CDR1 is LNHDA, CDR2 SQIVND, per germline (reference sequence). This CDR3 has 16 residues. The V and J ends lost 5 bases and 0 bases, in that order; junction bases with no gene match: 7. The CDR3 loop is CASSFRDSLAKNIQYF. In DNA, the CDR3 is TGTGCCAGTAGTTTCCGGGACAGCCTAGCCAAAAACATTCAGTACTTC. The full variable domain, with the rest looked up from reference TRBV19 and TRBJ2-4, is DGGITQSPKYLFRKEGQNVTLSCEQNLNHDAMYWYRQDPGQGLRLIYYSQIVNDFQKGDIAEGYSVSREKKESFPLTVTSAQKNPTAFYLCASSFRDSLAKNIQYFGAGTRLSVL.

This clone appeared once. A clone one base away is much larger, so this may be a read error. Other DNA sequences of this sample code for an identical CDR3. The rearrangement joins TRBV9 to TRBJ2-7; D might be TRBD2 (6 bases). Germline loops: CDR1 SGDLS, CDR2 YYNGEE. The V gene lost 0 bases and the J gene lost 0 bases, with 7 bases spanning the gap. There are 14 residues in the CDR3. In DNA, the CDR3 is TGTGCCAGCAGCGTAGACGGGAGCTCCTACGAGCAGTACTTC. It translates to CASSVDGSSYEQYF.

This clone was observed a handful of times. This chain joins TRBV7-2 and TRBJ2-2, with a possible D match to TRBD1 (5 bases). Per the germline V gene, CDR1 is SGHTA and CDR2 is FQGNSA. The CDR3 is made up of 14 amino acids. V lost 5 bases and J lost 3, with 10 bases in between. The CDR3 nucleotides read TGTGCCAGCAGCCTGCAGGGATACACCGGGGAGCTGTTTTTT. Its protein is CASSLQGYTGELFF.

The chain is built from TRBV11-3 and TRBJ2-7; D possibly corresponds to TRBD1 (5 bases). V was cut by 0 bases and J by 3 bases, with 12 bases left in between. Germline V lookup: CDR1 SGHNT, CDR2 YENEEA. CDR3 size: 15 residues. The chain's CDR3 is CASSLDSQGSYEQYF. In nucleotides, the CDR3 is TGTGCCAGCAGCTTAGATTCTCAGGGCAGCTACGAGCAGTACTTC.

The CDR3, as DNA: TGTGCCAGCAGCCCGGGACAGATGTACGAGCAGTACTTC. It codes for CASSPGQMYEQYF. The chain links TRBV21-1 to TRBJ2-7; the DNA was not used to check the table's D call, TRBD1. TRBV21-1 is a pseudogene locus. The CDR3 length is 13 residues.